This T cell receptor beta chain originates from a study of blood T cell repertoires in COVID-19. About the study: Italy, Spain and the United States were the sources of the convalescent and acute COVID-19 samples. T cells, B-cell-depleted T cells, or PBMCs provided the cDNA or gDNA that served as material.

CDR3 size: 13 residues. Trimming removed 7 bases at V and 1 base at J, with 11 bases between. Original processing methods: Quantification of nucleated cells was approximated via reference gene primer amplification. TCRdb keeps only in-frame clones here, not all; method: immunoSEQ multiplex PCR. The D gene and trimming were derived from the DNA, and the V and J assignments and clone size from that table. This table has about 100,000 clones, 91% appearing once. Sequenced sample: peripheral blood. This receptor was identified in a man in his fifties with active COVID-19. V is TRBV5-3 and J is TRBJ1-1; tentative D call: TRBD1 (5 bases). TRBV5-3 is given ORF status, its function remaining uncertain. DNA of the CDR3: TGTGCCAGAGGGGGGGTCCGGAACACTGAAGCTTTCTTT. It codes for CARGGVRNTEAFF.